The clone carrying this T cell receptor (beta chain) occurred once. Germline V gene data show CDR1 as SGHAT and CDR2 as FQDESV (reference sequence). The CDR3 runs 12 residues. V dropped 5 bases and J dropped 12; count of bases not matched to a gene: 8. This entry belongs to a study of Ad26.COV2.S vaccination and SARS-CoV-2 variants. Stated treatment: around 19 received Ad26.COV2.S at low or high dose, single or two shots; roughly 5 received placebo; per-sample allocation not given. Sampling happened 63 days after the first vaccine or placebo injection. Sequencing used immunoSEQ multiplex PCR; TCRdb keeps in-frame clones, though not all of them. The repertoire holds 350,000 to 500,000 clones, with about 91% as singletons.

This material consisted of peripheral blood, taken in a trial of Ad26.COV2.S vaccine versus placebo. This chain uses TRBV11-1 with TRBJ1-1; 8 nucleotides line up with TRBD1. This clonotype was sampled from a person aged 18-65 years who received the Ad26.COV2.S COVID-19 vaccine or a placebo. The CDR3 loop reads CASSQDRGLTFF. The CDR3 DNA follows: TGTGCCAGCAGCCAAGACAGGGGTTTAACTTTCTTT.